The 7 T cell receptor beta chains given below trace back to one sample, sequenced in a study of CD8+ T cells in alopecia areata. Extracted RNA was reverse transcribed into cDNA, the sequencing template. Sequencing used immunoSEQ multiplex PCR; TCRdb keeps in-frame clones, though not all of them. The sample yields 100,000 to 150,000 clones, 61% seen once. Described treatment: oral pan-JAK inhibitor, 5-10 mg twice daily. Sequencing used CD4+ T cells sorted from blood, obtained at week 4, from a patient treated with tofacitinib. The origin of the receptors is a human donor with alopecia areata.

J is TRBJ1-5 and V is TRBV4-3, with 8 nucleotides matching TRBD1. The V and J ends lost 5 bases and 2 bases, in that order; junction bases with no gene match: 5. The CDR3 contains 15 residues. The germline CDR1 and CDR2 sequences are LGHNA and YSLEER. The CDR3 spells CASSKPGGRNQPQHF. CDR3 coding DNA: TGCGCCAGCAGCAAACCAGGGGGCCGCAATCAGCCCCAGCATTTT.

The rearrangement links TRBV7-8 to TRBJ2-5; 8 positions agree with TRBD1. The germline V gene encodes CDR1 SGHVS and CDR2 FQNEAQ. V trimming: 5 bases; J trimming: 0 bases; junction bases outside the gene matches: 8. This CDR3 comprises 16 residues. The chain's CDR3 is CASSTRTGRNQETQYF. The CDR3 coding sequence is TGTGCCAGCAGCACCCGGACAGGGCGGAACCAAGAGACCCAGTACTTC. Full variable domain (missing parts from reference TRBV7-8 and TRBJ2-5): GAGVSQSPRYKVAKRGQDVALRCDPISGHVSLFWYQQALGQGPEFLTYFQNEAQLDKSGLPSDRFFAERPEGSVSTLKIQRTQQEDSAVYLCASSTRTGRNQETQYFGPGTRLLVL.

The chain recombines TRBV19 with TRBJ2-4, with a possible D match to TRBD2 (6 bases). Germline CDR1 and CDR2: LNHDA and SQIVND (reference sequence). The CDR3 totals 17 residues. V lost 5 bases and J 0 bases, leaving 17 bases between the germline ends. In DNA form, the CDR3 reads TGTGCCAGTAGTCCCAGAGCGGGCAGGGTAGCCAAAAACATTCAGTACTTC. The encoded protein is CASSPRAGRVAKNIQYF.

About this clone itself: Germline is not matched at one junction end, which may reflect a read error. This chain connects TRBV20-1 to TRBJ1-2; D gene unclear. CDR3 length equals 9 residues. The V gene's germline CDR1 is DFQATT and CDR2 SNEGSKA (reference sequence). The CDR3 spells CSARDRSIF. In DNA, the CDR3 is TGCAGTGCTAGAGATCGTTCGATCTTC.

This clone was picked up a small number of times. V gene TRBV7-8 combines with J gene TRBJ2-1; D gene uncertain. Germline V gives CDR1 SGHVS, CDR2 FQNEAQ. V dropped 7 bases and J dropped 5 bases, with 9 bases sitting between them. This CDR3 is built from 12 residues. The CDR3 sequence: CASTPPNNEQFF. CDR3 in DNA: TGTGCCAGCACCCCGCCTAACAATGAGCAGTTCTTC. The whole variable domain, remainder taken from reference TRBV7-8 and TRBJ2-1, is GAGVSQSPRYKVAKRGQDVALRCDPISGHVSLFWYQQALGQGPEFLTYFQNEAQLDKSGLPSDRFFAERPEGSVSTLKIQRTQQEDSAVYLCASTPPNNEQFFGPGTRLTVL.

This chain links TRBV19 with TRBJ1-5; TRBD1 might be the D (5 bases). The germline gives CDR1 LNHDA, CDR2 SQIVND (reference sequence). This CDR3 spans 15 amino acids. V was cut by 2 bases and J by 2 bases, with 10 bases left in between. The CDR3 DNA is TGTGCCAGTAGTATATTTCAACAGGGCAATCAGCCCCAGCATTTT. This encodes CASSIFQQGNQPQHF.

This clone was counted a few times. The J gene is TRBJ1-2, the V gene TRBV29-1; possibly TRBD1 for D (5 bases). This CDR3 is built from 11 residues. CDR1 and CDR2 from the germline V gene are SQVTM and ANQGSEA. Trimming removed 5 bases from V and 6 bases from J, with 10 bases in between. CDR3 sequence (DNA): TGCAGCGTTCGCAGGGATAATGGCTACACCTTC. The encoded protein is CSVRRDNGYTF.